This is a list of T cell receptor beta chains from one sample in a study of shared clonotypes between healthy human individuals. Using immunoSEQ multiplex PCR, the repertoire was profiled, and TCRdb retains in-frame clones only, with some absent. The repertoire holds 2 million to 2.5 million clones, with approximately 96% as singletons. Input material: naive CD4+ T cells sorted from blood. All receptors come from a man aged 18-30 years in good health. CDR3s include the opening cysteine and the closing phenylalanine or tryptophan. The D gene is left open where the match is weak. Some rows mark clone size as missing; the rest say once, few, many or name a class of expanded clone.

v_gene	abundance	d_gene	j_gene	CDR3aa	CDR3nt
TRBV18	NA	TRBD2	TRBJ2-2	CASSREGWNTGELFF	TGTGCCAGCTCCCGGGAGGGCTGGAACACCGGGGAGCTGTTTTTT
TRBV30	NA	TRBD1	TRBJ1-4	CAWASGGADEKLFF	TGTGCCTGGGCATCAGGGGGGGCCGATGAAAAACTGTTTTTT
TRBV19	NA	TRBD1	TRBJ1-2	CASRPRQGTNYGYTF	TGTGCCAGTAGACCCAGACAGGGGACCAACTATGGCTACACCTTC
TRBV5-1	NA	NA	TRBJ1-2	CASSPTAANYGYTF	TGCGCCAGCAGCCCGACAGCAGCTAACTATGGCTACACCTTC
TRBV7-9	NA	NA	TRBJ2-6	CASSRIDPGANVLTF	TGTGCCAGCAGTCGAATAGATCCTGGGGCCAACGTCCTGACTTTC
TRBV6-5	NA	TRBD2	TRBJ2-7	CASSFGGAGEQYF	TGTGCCAGCAGTTTCGGGGGGGCCGGCGAGCAGTACTTC
TRBV6-5	once	TRBD1	TRBJ2-7	CASSRGDRDKQYF	TGTGCCAGCAGCCGAGGGGACAGGGATAAGCAGTACTTC
TRBV9	once	TRBD1	TRBJ1-6	CASSVGQGNSPLHF	TGTGCCAGCAGCGTTGGACAGGGGAATTCACCCCTCCACTTT
TRBV19	once	NA	TRBJ2-4	CASSIRGTSGDIQYF	TGTGCCAGTAGTATACGCGGCACCTCGGGAGACATTCAGTACTTC
TRBV4-2	NA	TRBD2	TRBJ2-1	CASSQTTSGVTYNEQFF	TGTGCCAGCAGCCAAACGACTAGCGGGGTTACCTACAATGAGCAGTTCTTC
TRBV6-5	NA	NA	TRBJ2-7	CASSSWQTSFVHEQYF	TGTGCCAGCAGTTCCTGGCAGACTAGTTTCGTCCACGAGCAGTACTTC
TRBV4-1	NA	NA	TRBJ1-3	CASSQDKGHSGNTIYF	TGCGCCAGCAGCCAAGATAAAGGACACTCCGGAAACACCATATATTTT